This TCR beta chain appears in the sequencing data of a study of blood T cells in healthy people across ages. Points from the study as a whole: No conclusive comparison of naive versus antigen-experienced cells was possible with unsorted PBMCs. Versus aged donors, long-lived donors had higher diversity and more naive CD4+ cells.

As for this clonotype: Its specificity is not known.

Germline V CDR1 and CDR2: SNHLY, FYNNEI. The ends lost 2 bases at V and 7 bases at J; junction bases unmatched: 7. The CDR3 is made up of 14 amino acids. PCR was performed a second time for roughly 7 to 11 cycles using a sample-barcoded 5' primer and a J-beta primer mix. TCRdb processed the 5' RACE reads anew with MiXCR; each CDR3 protein has one entry. The data hold some 1.6 million distinct CDR3 sequences, with roughly a third observed a single time. The source material was blood. The genes are TRBV2 and TRBJ2-5, with 7 bases identical to TRBD1. This sequence was found in a woman aged 25 to 45 in good health. The CDR3: CASSESRQGGTQYF. The CDR3 DNA reads TGTGCCAGCAGTGAATCAAGACAGGGCGGGACCCAGTACTTC.